The clone carrying this T cell receptor beta chain was seen a few times. These data belong to a study of T cells after yellow fever vaccination. Study as a whole: SMART-Seq v4 Ultra Low Input served to prepare low-cell-number fractions.

TCRdb passed the 5' RACE reads through MiXCR, listing each CDR3 protein once. Of 550,000 to 750,000 distinct CDR3 sequences listed, approximately 15% are singletons. In germline, CDR1 is DFQATT, CDR2 SNEGSKA (reference sequence). The CDR3 is 14 amino acids. V shed 6 bases, J shed 2 bases, and the junction held 3 bases outside the gene matches. This TCR was sampled from a man between 25 and 39 years old who received the YFV17D yellow fever vaccine. This chain connects TRBV20-1 to TRBJ2-1; the match to TRBD2 covers 11 bases. The material was PBMCs, obtained on the day of the yellow fever booster vaccination. DNA of the CDR3: TGCAGTGCCAAGACTAGCGGGACCTACAATGAGCAGTTCTTC. It specifies CSAKTSGTYNEQFF.